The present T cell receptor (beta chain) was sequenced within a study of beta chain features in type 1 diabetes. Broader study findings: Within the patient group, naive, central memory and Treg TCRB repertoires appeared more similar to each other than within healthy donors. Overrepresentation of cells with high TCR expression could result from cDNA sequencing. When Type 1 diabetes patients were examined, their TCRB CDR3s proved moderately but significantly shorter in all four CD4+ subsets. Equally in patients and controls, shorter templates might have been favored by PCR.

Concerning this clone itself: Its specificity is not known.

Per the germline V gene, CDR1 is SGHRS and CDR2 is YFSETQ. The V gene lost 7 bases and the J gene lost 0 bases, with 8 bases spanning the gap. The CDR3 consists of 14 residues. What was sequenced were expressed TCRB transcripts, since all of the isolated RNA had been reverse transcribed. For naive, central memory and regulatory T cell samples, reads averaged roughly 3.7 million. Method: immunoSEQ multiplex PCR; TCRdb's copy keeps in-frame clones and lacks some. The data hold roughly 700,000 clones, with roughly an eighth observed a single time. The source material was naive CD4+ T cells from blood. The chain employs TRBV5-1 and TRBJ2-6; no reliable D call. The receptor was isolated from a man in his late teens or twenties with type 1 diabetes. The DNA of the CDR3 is TGCGCCAGCGACGAAAGCTCTGGGGCCAACGTCCTGACTTTC. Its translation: CASDESSGANVLTF.